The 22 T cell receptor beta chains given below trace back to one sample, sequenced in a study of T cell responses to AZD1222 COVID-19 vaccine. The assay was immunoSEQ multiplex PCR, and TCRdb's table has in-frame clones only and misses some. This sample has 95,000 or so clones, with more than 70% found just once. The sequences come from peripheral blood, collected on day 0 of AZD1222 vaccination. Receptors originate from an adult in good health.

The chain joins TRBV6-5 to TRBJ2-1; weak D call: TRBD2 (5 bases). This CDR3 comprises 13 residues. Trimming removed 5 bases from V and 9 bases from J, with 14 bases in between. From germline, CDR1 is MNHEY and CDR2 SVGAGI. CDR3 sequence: CASSRTSEGEQFF. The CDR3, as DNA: TGTGCCAGCAGTCGAACGAGCGAGGGTGAGCAGTTCTTC.

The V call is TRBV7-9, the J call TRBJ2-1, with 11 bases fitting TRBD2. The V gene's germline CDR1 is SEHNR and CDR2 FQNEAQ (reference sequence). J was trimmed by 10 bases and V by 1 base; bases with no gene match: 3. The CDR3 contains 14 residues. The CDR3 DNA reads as TGTGCCAGCAGCTTAGTTACTAGCGGGGGAGAGCAGTTCTTC. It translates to CASSLVTSGGEQFF.

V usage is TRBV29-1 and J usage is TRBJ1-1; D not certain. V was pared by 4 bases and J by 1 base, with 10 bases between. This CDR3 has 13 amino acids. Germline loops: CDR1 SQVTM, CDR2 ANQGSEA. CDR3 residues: CSVVRHQNTEAFF. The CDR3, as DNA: TGCAGCGTTGTAAGGCACCAGAACACTGAAGCTTTCTTT.

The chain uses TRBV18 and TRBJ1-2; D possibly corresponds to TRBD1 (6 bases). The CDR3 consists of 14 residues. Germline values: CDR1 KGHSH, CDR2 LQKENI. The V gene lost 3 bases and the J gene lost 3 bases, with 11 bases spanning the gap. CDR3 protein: CASSPPGDDYGYTF. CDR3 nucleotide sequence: TGTGCCAGCTCACCTCCAGGGGATGACTATGGCTACACCTTC.

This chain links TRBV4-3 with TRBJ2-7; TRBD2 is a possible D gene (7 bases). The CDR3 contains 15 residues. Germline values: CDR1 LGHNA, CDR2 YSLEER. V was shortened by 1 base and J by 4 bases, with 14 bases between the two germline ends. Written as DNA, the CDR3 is TGCGCCAGCAGCCAAGCGGCGGGGGCTTCATACGAGCAGTACTTC. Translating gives CASSQAAGASYEQYF.

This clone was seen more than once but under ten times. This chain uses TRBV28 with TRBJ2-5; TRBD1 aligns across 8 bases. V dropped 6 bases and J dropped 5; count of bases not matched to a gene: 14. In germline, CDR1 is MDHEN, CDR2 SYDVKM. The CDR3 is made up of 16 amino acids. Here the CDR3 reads CASRPSGQGIWETQYF. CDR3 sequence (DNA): TGTGCCAGCAGGCCCTCAGGACAGGGTATTTGGGAGACCCAGTACTTC.

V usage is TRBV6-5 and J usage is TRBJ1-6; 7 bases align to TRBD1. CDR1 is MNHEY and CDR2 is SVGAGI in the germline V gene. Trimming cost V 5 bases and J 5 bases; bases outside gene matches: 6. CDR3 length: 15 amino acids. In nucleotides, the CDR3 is TGTGCCAGCAGTCCTCCGACAGGGCATAATTCACCCCTCCACTTT. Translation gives CASSPPTGHNSPLHF.

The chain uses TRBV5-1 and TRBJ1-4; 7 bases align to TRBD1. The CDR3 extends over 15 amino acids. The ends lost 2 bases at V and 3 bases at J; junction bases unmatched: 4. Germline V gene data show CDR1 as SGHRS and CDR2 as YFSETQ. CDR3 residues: CASSLEGAANEKLFF. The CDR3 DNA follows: TGCGCCAGCAGCTTAGAGGGGGCAGCTAATGAAAAACTGTTTTTT.

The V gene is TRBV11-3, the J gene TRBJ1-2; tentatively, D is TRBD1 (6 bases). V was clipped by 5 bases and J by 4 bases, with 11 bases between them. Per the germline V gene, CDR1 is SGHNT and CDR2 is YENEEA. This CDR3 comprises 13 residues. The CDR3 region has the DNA TGTGCCAGCAGCGCAGGGGCTATCTATGGCTACACCTTC. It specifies CASSAGAIYGYTF.

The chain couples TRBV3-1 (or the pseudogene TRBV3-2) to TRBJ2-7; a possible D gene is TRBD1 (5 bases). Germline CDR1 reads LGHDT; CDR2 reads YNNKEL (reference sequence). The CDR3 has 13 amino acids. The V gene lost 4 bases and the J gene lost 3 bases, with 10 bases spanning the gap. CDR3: CASSPPGIYEQYF. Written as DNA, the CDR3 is TGTGCCAGCAGCCCCCCAGGGATCTACGAGCAGTACTTC.

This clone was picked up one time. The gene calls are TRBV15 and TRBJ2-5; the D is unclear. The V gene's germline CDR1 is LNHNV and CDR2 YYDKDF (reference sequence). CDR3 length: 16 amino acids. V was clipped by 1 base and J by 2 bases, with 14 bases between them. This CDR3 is CATSRAPTFFQETQYF. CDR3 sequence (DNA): TGTGCCACCAGCAGAGCCCCGACTTTCTTTCAAGAGACCCAGTACTTC.

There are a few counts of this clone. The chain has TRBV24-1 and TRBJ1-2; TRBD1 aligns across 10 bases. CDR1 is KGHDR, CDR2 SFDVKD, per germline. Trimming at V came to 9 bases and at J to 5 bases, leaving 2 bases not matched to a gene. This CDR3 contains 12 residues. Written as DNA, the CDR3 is TGTGCCACCCAGGGACAGGGGTATGGCTACACCTTC. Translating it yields CATQGQGYGYTF.

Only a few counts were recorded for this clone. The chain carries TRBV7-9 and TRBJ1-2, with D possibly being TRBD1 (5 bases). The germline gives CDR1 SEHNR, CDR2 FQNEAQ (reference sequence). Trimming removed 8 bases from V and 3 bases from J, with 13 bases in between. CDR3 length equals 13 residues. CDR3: CASSPQGYYGYTF. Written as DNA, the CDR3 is TGTGCCAGCTCCCCGCAGGGCTACTATGGCTACACCTTC.

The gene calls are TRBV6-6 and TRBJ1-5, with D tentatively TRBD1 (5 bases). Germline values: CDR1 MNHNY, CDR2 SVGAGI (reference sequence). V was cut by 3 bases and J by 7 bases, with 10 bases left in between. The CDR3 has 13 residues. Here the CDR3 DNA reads TGTGCCAGCAGTTATCAGGGTAGGCAGCCCCAGCATTTT. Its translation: CASSYQGRQPQHF.

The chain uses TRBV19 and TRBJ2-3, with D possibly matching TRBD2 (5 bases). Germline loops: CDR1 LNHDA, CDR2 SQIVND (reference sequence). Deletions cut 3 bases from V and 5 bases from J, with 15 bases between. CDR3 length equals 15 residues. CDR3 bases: TGTGCCAGTAGTATCCGGGGAACAGTAGGAGATACGCAGTATTTT. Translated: CASSIRGTVGDTQYF.

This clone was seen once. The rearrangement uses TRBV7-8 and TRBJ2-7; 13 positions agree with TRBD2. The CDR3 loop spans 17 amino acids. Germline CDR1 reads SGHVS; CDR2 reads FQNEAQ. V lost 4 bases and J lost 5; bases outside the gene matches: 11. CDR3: CASSSGTSGGGLDEQYF. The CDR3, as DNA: TGTGCCAGCAGCTCGGGCACTAGCGGGGGGGGCCTGGACGAGCAGTACTTC.

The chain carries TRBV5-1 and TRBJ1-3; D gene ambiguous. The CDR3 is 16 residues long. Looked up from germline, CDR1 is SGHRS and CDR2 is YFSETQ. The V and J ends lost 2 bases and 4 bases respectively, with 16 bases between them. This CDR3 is CASSFGVWGGGNTIYF. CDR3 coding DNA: TGCGCCAGCAGCTTCGGTGTTTGGGGTGGAGGAAACACCATATATTTT. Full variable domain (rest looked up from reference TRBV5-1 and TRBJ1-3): KAGVTQTPRYLIKTRGQQVTLSCSPISGHRSVSWYQQTPGQGLQFLFEYFSETQRNKGNFPGRFSGRQFSNSRSEMNVSTLELGDSALYLCASSFGVWGGGNTIYFGEGSWLTVV.

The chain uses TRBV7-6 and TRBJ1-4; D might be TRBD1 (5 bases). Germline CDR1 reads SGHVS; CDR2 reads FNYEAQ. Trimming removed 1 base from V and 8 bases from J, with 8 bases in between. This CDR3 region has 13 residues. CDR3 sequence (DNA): TGTGCCAGCAGCTTAGTGGGGGGGGAAAAACTGTTTTTT. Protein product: CASSLVGGEKLFF.

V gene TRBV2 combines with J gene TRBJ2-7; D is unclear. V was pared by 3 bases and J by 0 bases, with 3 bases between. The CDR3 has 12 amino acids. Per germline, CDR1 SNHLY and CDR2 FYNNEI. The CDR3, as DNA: TGTGCCAGCAGTGACCCCTCCTACGAGCAGTACTTC. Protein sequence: CASSDPSYEQYF.

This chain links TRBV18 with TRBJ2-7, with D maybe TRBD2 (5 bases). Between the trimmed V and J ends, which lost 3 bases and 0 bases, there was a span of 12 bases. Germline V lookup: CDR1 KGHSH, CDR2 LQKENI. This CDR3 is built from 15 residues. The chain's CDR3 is CASSPRRVSSYEQYF. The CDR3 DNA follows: TGTGCCAGCTCACCCCGGCGGGTTAGCTCCTACGAGCAGTACTTC.

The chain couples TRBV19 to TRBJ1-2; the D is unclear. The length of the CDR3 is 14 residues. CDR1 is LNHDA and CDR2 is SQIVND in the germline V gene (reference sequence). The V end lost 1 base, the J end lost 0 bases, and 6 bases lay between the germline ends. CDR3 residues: CASSIVAANYGYTF. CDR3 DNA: TGTGCCAGTAGTATAGTCGCAGCTAACTATGGCTACACCTTC.

CDR3 coding DNA: TGTGCCAGCAGACCCGGGATCGGAATTGGCTACACCTTC. Its translation is CASRPGIGIGYTF. This chain joins TRBV2 and TRBJ1-2; D not resolved. Germline CDR1 is SNHLY and CDR2 is FYNNEI. This CDR3 comprises 13 residues. Deletions cut 6 bases from V and 7 bases from J, with 15 bases between.